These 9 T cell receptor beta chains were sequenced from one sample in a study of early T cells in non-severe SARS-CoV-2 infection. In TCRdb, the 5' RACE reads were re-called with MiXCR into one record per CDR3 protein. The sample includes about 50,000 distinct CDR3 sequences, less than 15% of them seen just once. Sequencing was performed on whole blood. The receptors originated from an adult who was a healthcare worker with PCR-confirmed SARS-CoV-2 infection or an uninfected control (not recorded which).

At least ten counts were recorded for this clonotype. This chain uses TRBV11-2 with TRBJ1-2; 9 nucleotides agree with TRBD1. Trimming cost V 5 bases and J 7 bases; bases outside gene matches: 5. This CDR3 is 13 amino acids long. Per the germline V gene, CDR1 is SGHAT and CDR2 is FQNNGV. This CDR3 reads CASSPDRGGGYTF. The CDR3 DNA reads TGTGCCAGCAGCCCGGACAGGGGTGGTGGCTACACCTTC.

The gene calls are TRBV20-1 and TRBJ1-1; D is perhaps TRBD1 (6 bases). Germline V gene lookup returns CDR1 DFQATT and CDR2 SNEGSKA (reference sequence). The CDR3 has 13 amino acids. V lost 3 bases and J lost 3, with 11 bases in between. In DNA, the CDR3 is TGCAGTGCTAGTGCGGGGGCGGACACTGAAGCTTTCTTT. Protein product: CSASAGADTEAFF.

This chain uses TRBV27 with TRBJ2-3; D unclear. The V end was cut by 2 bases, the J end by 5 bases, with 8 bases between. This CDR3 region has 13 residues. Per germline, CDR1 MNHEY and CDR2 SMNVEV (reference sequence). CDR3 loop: CASSLIPGDTQYF. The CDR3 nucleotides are TGTGCCAGCAGTTTAATTCCAGGAGATACGCAGTATTTT.

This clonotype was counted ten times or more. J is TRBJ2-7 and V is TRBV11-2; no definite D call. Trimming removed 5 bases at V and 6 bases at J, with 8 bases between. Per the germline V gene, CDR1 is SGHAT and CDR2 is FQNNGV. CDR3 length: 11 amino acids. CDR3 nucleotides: TGTGCCAGCAGCCCGTGGGGCGAGCAGTACTTC. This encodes CASSPWGEQYF.

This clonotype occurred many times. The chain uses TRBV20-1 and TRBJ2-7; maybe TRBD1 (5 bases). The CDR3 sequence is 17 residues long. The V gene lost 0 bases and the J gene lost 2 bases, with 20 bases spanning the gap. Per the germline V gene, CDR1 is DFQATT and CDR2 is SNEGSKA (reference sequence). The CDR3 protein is CSARDRWVNRSPYEQYF. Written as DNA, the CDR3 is TGCAGTGCTAGAGATAGGTGGGTCAACAGGTCCCCCTACGAGCAGTACTTC.

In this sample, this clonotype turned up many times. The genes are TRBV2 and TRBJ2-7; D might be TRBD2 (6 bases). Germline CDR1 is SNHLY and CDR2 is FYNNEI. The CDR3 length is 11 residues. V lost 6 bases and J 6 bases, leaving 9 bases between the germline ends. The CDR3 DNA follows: TGTGCCAGCAGGGACTATGGCGAGCAGTACTTC. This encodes CASRDYGEQYF.

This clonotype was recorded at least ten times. The CDR3 is CASRTSGSGEQYF. CDR3 nucleotide sequence: TGTGCCAGCAGAACTAGCGGGAGTGGCGAGCAGTACTTC. The rearrangement joins TRBV28 to TRBJ2-7; 11 nucleotides agree with TRBD2. Germline V gene data show CDR1 as MDHEN and CDR2 as SYDVKM. The CDR3 extends over 13 amino acids. The V gene end was trimmed by 6 bases and the J gene end by 6 bases; junction bases not matched to a gene: 4. Based on the CDR3 plus reference TRBV28 and TRBJ2-7, the full variable domain is DVKVTQSSRYLVKRTGEKVFLECVQDMDHENMFWYRQDPGLGLRLIYFSYDVKMKEKGDIPEGYSVSREKKERFSLILESASTNQTSMYLCASRTSGSGEQYFGPGTRLTVT.

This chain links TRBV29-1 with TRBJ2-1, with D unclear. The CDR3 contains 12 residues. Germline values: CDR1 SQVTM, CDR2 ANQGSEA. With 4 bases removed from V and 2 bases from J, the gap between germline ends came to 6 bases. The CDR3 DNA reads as TGCAGCGTTGCTCGTGCCTACAATGAGCAGTTCTTC. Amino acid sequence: CSVARAYNEQFF.

The DNA of the CDR3 is TGTGCCAGCAGCGTAGAGGGGACTAGCTACTACGAGCAGTACTTC. This encodes CASSVEGTSYYEQYF. The chain combines TRBV9 with TRBJ2-7; 9 nucleotides agree with TRBD2. Unmatched junction bases numbered 4, after V lost 0 bases and J lost 3 bases. The CDR3 loop spans 15 amino acids. Per the germline V gene, CDR1 is SGDLS and CDR2 is YYNGEE.